This T cell receptor beta chain was documented in a study of PD-1 blockade in classical Hodgkin lymphoma. The CDR3 length is 15 residues. After removal of 4 bases from V and 0 bases from J, the junction contained 2 bases not matched to a gene. Germline V gene data show CDR1 as SGDLS and CDR2 as YYNGEE. Only in-frame clones appear in the TCRdb table, and some are missing; sequencing was by immunoSEQ multiplex PCR. Of approximately 11,000 clones in the sample, approximately 82% are singletons; the top ten hold nearly 5.5%. Each patient relapsed following autologous stem cell transplantation, and prior brentuximab vedotin exposure differed. Complete response, partial response or progressive disease constituted the best response categories observed. For this clone: Its antigen is not known.

Study-wide findings and caveats: Newly diagnosed patients and complete responders had comparable diversity at baseline. Some patients started nivolumab under 1 year after ASCT, and they were excluded.

The gene calls are TRBV9 and TRBJ2-2; 8 bases agree with TRBD2. Sequenced here: peripheral blood mononuclear cells (PBMCs), sampled before the second cycle of nivolumab. This receptor was obtained from a human donor with classical Hodgkin lymphoma. The CDR3 protein is CASSRLASNTGELFF. The CDR3 DNA is TGTGCCAGCAGCCGACTAGCGTCGAACACCGGGGAGCTGTTTTTT.